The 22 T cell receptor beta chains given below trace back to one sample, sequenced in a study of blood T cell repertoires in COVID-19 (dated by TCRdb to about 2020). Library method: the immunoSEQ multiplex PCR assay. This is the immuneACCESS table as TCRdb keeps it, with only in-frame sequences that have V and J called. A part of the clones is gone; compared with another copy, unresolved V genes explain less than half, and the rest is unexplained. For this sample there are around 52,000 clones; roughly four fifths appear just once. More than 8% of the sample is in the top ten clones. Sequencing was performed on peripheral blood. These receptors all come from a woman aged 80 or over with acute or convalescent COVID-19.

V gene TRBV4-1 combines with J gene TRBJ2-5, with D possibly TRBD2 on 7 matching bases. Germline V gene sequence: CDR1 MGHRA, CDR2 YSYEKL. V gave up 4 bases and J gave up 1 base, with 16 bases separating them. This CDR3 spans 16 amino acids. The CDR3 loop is CASSPGWGGTQETQYF. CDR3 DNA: TGCGCCAGCAGCCCAGGCTGGGGGGGCACCCAAGAGACCCAGTACTTC.

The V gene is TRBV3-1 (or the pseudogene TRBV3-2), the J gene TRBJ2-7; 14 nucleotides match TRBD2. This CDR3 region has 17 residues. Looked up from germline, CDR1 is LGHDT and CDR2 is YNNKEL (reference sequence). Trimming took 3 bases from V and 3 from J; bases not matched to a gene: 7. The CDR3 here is CASSQAGTSGGGYEQYF. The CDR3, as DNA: TGTGCCAGCAGCCAGGCCGGGACTAGCGGGGGAGGCTACGAGCAGTACTTC.

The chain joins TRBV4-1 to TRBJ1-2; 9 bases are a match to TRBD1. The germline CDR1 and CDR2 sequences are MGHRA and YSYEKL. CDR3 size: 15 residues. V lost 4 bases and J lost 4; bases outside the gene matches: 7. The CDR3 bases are TGCGCCAGCAGCCCCACAGGGGGCACAGGCTATGGCTACACCTTC. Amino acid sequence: CASSPTGGTGYGYTF.

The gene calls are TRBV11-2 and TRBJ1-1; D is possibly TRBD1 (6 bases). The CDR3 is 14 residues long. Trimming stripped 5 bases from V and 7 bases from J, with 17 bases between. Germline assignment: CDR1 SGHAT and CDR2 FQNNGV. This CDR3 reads CASSPSNRAGEAFF. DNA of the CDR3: TGTGCCAGCAGCCCCTCGAACAGGGCCGGTGAAGCTTTCTTT.

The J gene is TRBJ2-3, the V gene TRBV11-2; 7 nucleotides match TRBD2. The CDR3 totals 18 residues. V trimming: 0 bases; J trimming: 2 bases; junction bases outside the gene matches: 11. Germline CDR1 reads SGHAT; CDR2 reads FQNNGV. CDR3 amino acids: CASSLEAGAYYYTDTQYF. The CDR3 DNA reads TGTGCCAGCAGCTTAGAGGCGGGAGCCTACTATTACACAGATACGCAGTATTTT.

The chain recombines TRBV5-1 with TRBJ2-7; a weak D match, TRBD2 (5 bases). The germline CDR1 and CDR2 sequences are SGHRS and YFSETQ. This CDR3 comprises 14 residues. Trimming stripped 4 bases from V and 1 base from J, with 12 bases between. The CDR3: CASSARTGSYEQYF. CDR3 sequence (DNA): TGCGCCAGCAGCGCCCGGACTGGATCCTACGAGCAGTACTTC.

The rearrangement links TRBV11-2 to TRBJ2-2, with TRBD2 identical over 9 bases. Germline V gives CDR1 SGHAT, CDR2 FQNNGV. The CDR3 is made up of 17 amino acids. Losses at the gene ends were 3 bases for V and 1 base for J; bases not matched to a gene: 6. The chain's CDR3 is CASSFSGRSVNTGELFF. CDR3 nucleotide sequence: TGTGCCAGCAGCTTTAGCGGGAGAAGCGTGAACACCGGGGAGCTGTTTTTT.

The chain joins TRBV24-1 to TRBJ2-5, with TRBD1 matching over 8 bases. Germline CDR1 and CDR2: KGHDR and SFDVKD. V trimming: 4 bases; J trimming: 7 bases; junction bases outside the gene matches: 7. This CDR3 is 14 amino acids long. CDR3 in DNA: TGTGCCACCAGTGACCCGACAGGGGCTGGGACCCAGTACTTC. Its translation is CATSDPTGAGTQYF.

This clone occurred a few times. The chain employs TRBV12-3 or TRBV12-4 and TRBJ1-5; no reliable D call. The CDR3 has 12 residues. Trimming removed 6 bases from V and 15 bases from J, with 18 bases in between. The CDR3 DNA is TGTGCCAGCAGCATCCGGGGAGGGTGGACGCATTTT. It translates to CASSIRGGWTHF.

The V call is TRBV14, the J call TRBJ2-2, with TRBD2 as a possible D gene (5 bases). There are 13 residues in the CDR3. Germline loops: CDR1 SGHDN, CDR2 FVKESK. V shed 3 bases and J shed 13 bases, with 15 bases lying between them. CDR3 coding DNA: TGTGCCAGCAGCCAGGGCATTCCCGAGGGGCTGTTTTTT. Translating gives CASSQGIPEGLFF.

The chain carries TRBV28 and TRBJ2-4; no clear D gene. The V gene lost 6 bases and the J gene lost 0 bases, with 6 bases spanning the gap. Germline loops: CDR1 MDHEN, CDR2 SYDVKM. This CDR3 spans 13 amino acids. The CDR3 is CASRSTAKNIQYF. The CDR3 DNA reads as TGTGCCAGCAGGAGTACAGCCAAAAACATTCAGTACTTC.

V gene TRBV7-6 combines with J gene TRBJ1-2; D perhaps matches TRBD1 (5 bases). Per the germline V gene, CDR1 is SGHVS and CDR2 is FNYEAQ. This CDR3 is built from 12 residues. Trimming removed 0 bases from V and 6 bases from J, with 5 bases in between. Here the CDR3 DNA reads TGTGCCAGCAGCTTAGCAGGGGATGGCTACACCTTC. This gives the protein CASSLAGDGYTF.

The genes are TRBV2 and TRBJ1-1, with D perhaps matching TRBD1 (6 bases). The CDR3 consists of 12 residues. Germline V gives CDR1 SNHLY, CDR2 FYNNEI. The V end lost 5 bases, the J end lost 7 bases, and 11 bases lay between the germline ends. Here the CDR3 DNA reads TGTGCCAGCAGTCGACAGGAGATTGAAGCTTTCTTT. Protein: CASSRQEIEAFF.

CDR3 loop: CASSASLAGGQETQYF. The CDR3 coding sequence is TGTGCCAGTAGTGCTAGCCTAGCGGGAGGGCAAGAGACCCAGTACTTC. The V call is TRBV19, the J call TRBJ2-5, with 12 bases matching TRBD2. The trim removed 5 bases at V and 2 bases at J, leaving 6 bases unmatched. CDR3 length: 16 amino acids. The germline V gene has CDR1 LNHDA and CDR2 SQIVND (reference sequence).

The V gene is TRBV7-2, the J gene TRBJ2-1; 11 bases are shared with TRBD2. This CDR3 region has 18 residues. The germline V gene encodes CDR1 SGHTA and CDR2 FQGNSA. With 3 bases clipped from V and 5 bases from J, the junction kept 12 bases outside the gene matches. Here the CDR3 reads CASSLSSGRPGGHNEQFF. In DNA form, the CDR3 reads TGTGCCAGCAGCTTGTCTAGCGGGAGGCCGGGGGGACACAATGAGCAGTTCTTC.

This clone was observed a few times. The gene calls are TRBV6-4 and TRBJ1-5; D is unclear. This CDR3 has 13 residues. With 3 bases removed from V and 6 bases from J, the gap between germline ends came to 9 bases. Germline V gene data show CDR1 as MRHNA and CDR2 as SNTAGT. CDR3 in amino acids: CASSEAFGQPQHF. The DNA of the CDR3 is TGTGCCAGCAGTGAAGCTTTTGGTCAGCCCCAGCATTTT.

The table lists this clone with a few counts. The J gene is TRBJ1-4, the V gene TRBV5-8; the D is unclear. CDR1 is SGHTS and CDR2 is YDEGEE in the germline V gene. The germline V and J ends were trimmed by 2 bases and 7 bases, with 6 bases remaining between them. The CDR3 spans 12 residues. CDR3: CASSFAGEKLFF. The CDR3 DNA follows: TGTGCCAGCAGCTTCGCGGGTGAAAAACTGTTTTTT.

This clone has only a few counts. CDR3 region: CASSPRDRGANNEQFF. The CDR3 nucleotides are TGTGCCAGCAGCCCCCGGGACAGGGGCGCTAACAATGAGCAGTTCTTC. J is TRBJ2-1 and V is TRBV7-3; 10 positions agree with TRBD1. Germline trimming cut 5 bases from V and 5 bases from J; bases unmatched to any gene: 9. The V gene's germline CDR1 is SGHTA and CDR2 FQGTGA. This CDR3 has 16 amino acids.

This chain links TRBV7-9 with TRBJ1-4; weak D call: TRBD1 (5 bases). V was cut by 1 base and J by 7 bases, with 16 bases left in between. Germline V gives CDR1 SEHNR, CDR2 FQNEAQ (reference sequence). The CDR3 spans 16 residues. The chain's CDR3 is CASSLVRAGQREKLFF. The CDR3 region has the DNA TGTGCCAGCAGCTTAGTTCGGGCAGGGCAACGTGAAAAACTGTTTTTT.

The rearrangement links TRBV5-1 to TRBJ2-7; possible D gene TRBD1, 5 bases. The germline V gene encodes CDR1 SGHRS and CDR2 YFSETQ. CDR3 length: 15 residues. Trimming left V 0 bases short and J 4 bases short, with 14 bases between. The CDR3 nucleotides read TGCGCCAGCAGCTTGGAGAGGCAGACAGCTTACGAGCAGTACTTC. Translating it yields CASSLERQTAYEQYF.

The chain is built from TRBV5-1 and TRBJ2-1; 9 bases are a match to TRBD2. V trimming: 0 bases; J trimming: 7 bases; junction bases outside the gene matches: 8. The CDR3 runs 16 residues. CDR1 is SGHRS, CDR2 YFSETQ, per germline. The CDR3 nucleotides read TGCGCCAGCAGCTTGGGTGGGCCTAGCGGGAAAAATGAGCAGTTCTTC. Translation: CASSLGGPSGKNEQFF.

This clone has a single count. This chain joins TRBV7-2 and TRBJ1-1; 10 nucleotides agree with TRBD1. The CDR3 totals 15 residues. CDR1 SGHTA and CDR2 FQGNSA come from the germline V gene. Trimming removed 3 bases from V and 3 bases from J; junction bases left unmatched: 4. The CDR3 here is CASSFLGQGYTEAFF. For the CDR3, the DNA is TGTGCCAGCAGCTTCCTGGGACAGGGGTACACTGAAGCTTTCTTT.